Listed below are T cell receptor beta chains from one sample, sequenced in a study of shared clonotypes between healthy human individuals. Clones were sequenced by immunoSEQ multiplex PCR, and TCRdb holds only the in-frame ones, with some missing. Of some 2.1 million clones in the sample, 95% were seen once. Input material: naive CD4+ T cells sorted from blood. These receptor sequences come from a man aged 18 to 30 in good health. Both conserved end residues are part of each CDR3. The D gene is left open where the match is weak. Not every row has a clone size; where given, it reads once, few, many or a size class.

v_gene	d_gene	abundance	j_gene	CDR3aa	CDR3nt
TRBV5-4	-	-	TRBJ2-7	CASSSAPQGTSYEQYF	TGTGCCAGCAGCTCAGCCCCCCAGGGGACCTCCTACGAGCAGTACTTC
TRBV7-3	TRBD1	-	TRBJ1-1	CASSPGQDFTEAFF	TGTGCCAGCAGCCCCGGACAGGACTTCACTGAAGCTTTCTTT
TRBV5-8	-	-	TRBJ1-5	CASSPNMGQHNQPQHF	TGTGCCAGCAGCCCCAATATGGGGCAGCACAATCAGCCCCAGCATTTT
TRBV5-1	-	-	TRBJ2-1	CASSMPQGGYNEQFF	TGCGCCAGCAGCATGCCACAGGGGGGGTACAATGAGCAGTTCTTC
TRBV27	TRBD2	-	TRBJ2-3	CASRSTSGRGQVTQYF	TGTGCCAGCAGGTCAACTAGCGGGAGAGGCCAAGTTACGCAGTATTTT
TRBV6-1	-	-	TRBJ2-7	CASNQVPYEQYF	TGTGCCAGCAATCAAGTCCCCTACGAGCAGTACTTC
TRBV27	TRBD1	-	TRBJ2-5	CASSFSGQSQETQYF	TGTGCCAGCAGTTTCTCGGGACAGTCCCAAGAGACCCAGTACTTC
TRBV9	-	-	TRBJ2-7	CASSVLDLSEQYF	TGTGCCAGCAGCGTATTAGACCTCTCAGAGCAGTACTTC
TRBV27	TRBD1	-	TRBJ1-6	CASSGGTAINSPLHF	TGTGCCAGCAGTGGCGGGACAGCTATTAATTCACCCCTCCACTTT
TRBV10-1	TRBD1	-	TRBJ1-4	CASSEMDRATVEKLFF	TGCGCCAGCAGTGAAATGGACAGGGCCACTGTTGAAAAACTGTTTTTT
TRBV10-3	-	few	TRBJ1-6	CAIRSGKNNSPLHF	TGTGCCATCAGATCGGGAAAAAATAATTCACCCCTCCACTTT
TRBV11-2	-	-	TRBJ1-4	CASSLSGINEKLFF	TGTGCCAGCAGCTTATCCGGGATTAATGAAAAACTGTTTTTT
TRBV27	TRBD2	-	TRBJ2-1	CASKLGLAGTEQFF	TGTGCCAGCAAACTCGGACTAGCGGGGACTGAGCAGTTCTTC
TRBV5-1	-	-	TRBJ2-2	CASSLETATNTGELFF	TGCGCCAGCAGCTTGGAGACTGCCACGAACACCGGGGAGCTGTTTTTT
TRBV20-1	-	-	TRBJ1-2	CSGDSGDLITF	TGCAGCGGGGATTCGGGGGACCTAATTACCTTC
TRBV18	-	-	TRBJ2-7	CASSPGRQAYEQYF	TGTGCCAGCTCACCGGGAAGACAAGCCTACGAGCAGTACTTC
TRBV5-1	-	-	TRBJ2-3	CASSLVLLGGTDTQYF	TGCGCCAGCAGCTTGGTCCTCTTGGGGGGCACAGATACGCAGTATTTT
TRBV28	-	-	TRBJ1-2	CASSLRNRGSGYTF	TGTGCCAGCAGTTTACGTAATAGGGGGTCCGGCTACACCTTC
TRBV30	-	-	TRBJ1-5	CAWSVRHDEEPQHF	TGTGCCTGGAGTGTACGTCACGATGAGGAGCCCCAGCATTTT
TRBV29-1	-	-	TRBJ2-7	CSAQDSPYEQYF	TGCAGCGCACAGGACAGCCCCTACGAGCAGTACTTC
TRBV28	TRBD2	once	TRBJ2-7	CASSPGLAGGRREQYF	TGTGCCAGCAGTCCAGGACTAGCGGGAGGACGGAGGGAGCAGTACTTC
TRBV7-2	TRBD2	few	TRBJ2-5	CASSLGTSGGQETQYF	TGTGCCAGCAGCTTAGGGACTAGCGGGGGCCAAGAGACCCAGTACTTC
TRBV6-1	TRBD1	once	TRBJ1-5	CASGRDRGGNQPQHF	TGTGCCAGCGGACGCGACAGGGGCGGCAATCAGCCCCAGCATTTT
TRBV27	TRBD1	-	TRBJ2-2	CASSKLAGTGNTGELFF	TGTGCCAGCAGTAAACTAGCCGGGACAGGGAACACCGGGGAGCTGTTTTTT
TRBV18	TRBD1	-	TRBJ2-6	CASSPDRVRAGANVLTF	TGTGCCAGCTCACCGGACAGGGTGAGGGCTGGGGCCAACGTCCTGACTTTC
TRBV6-6	-	-	TRBJ1-4	CASRHGGGNEKLFF	TGTGCCAGCAGGCATGGGGGGGGTAATGAAAAACTGTTTTTT
TRBV5-1	TRBD2	-	TRBJ2-3	CASSLAGLTDTQYF	TGCGCCAGCAGCTTAGCGGGGCTTACAGATACGCAGTATTTT
TRBV5-8	-	-	TRBJ2-7	CASSPGWGRSYEQYF	TGTGCCAGCAGCCCGGGGTGGGGGAGGTCCTACGAGCAGTACTTC
TRBV5-1	TRBD1	-	TRBJ1-2	CASSLDVTGLYDGYTF	TGCGCCAGCAGCTTGGATGTGACAGGGTTATATGATGGCTACACCTTC
TRBV29-1	TRBD2	-	TRBJ2-3	CSAGRGTDTQYF	TGCAGCGCGGGGAGGGGCACAGATACGCAGTATTTT
TRBV7-2	-	-	TRBJ1-1	CASSGVRASEAFF	TGTGCCAGCAGCGGAGTTAGGGCCAGTGAAGCTTTCTTT
TRBV7-9	-	-	TRBJ2-1	CASSRSNPSSYNEQFF	TGTGCCAGCAGCCGCTCAAACCCGAGCTCCTACAATGAGCAGTTCTTC